These 8 T cell receptor beta chains were sequenced from one sample in a study of T cells in Graves' hyperthyroidism and ophthalmopathy. The investigators amplified TCR beta CDR3 regions from RNA transcripts. Using the HTBI primer set, a first-round RT-PCR was run on the TCR CDR3. TCRdb re-called the multiplex PCR reads through MiXCR, storing one row per CDR3 protein. The sample holds 640,000 or so distinct CDR3 sequences, approximately 15% seen once. Sequencing input: blood. These receptors were obtained from a woman aged 18 to 35 with Graves' ophthalmopathy.

This clonotype was seen many times. This rearrangement joins TRBV7-9 to TRBJ1-5; D might be TRBD1 (6 bases). The CDR3 consists of 16 residues. Germline V gene sequence: CDR1 SEHNR, CDR2 FQNEAQ (reference sequence). The V and J ends lost 5 bases and 1 base respectively, with 15 bases between them. The CDR3 protein is CASSPGAGGSNQPQHF. CDR3 coding DNA: TGTGCCAGCAGCCCCGGGGCGGGGGGCAGCAATCAGCCCCAGCATTTT.

The table lists this clonotype with many counts. The genes are TRBV5-1 and TRBJ2-1, with D possibly matching TRBD1 (7 bases). The CDR3 runs 16 residues. CDR1 SGHRS and CDR2 YFSETQ come from the germline V gene. The V end lost 0 bases, the J end lost 0 bases, and 10 bases lay between the germline ends. Written as DNA, the CDR3 is TGCGCCAGCAGCTTGGCAGGGGGGAGCTCCTACAATGAGCAGTTCTTC. This gives the protein CASSLAGGSSYNEQFF.

This clonotype was counted ten times or more. J is TRBJ1-3 and V is TRBV11-2, with no clear D. Trimming removed 3 bases from V and 7 bases from J, with 16 bases in between. CDR3 length: 15 residues. CDR1 and CDR2 (germline): SGHAT, FQNNGV. CDR3 sequence (DNA): TGTGCCAGCAGCTTGGAGGCCCCGCGGGGTAACACCATATATTTT. It specifies CASSLEAPRGNTIYF.

This clonotype has at least ten counts. The gene calls are TRBV7-3 and TRBJ1-1, with TRBD1 matching 8 bases. The CDR3 totals 15 residues. CDR1 and CDR2 (germline): SGHTA, FQGTGA. Trimming removed 5 bases from V and 3 bases from J; junction bases left unmatched: 8. The CDR3 bases are TGTGCCAGCAGCCCCGAACCGGGACAGGACACTGAAGCTTTCTTT. Its protein product is CASSPEPGQDTEAFF.

This clonotype was recorded many times. This chain uses TRBV30 with TRBJ2-1, with 11 bases identical to TRBD2. CDR1 and CDR2 from the germline V gene are GTSNPN and SVGIG (reference sequence). This CDR3 is built from 16 residues. The V gene end was trimmed by 4 bases and the J gene end by 4 bases; junction bases not matched to a gene: 9. The CDR3 protein is CAWMRPLAGGYNEQFF. CDR3 coding DNA: TGTGCCTGGATGAGACCCCTAGCGGGAGGATACAATGAGCAGTTCTTC.

V and J are TRBV9 and TRBJ1-3; TRBD1 might be the D (6 bases). CDR3 length: 14 amino acids. Germline lookup yields CDR1 SGDLS and CDR2 YYNGEE. Trimming pared 1 base from V and 4 bases from J, leaving 9 bases between. This CDR3 reads CASSVMDSGNTIYF. CDR3 bases: TGTGCCAGCAGCGTAATGGACAGCGGAAACACCATATATTTT.

This clonotype appeared many times. The chain is built from TRBV6-2 or TRBV6-3 and TRBJ2-7, with 9 bases that match TRBD2. The CDR3 extends over 14 amino acids. Germline V lookup: CDR1 MNHEY, CDR2 SVGEGT. V gave up 8 bases and J gave up 6 bases; unmatched junction bases: 11. CDR3: CASGVKRTSAEQYF. Written as DNA, the CDR3 is TGTGCCAGCGGTGTGAAAAGGACTAGCGCCGAGCAGTACTTC.

This clonotype occurred many times. The gene calls are TRBV30 and TRBJ2-7; 7 nucleotides agree with TRBD1. Germline V lookup: CDR1 GTSNPN, CDR2 SVGIG (reference sequence). The CDR3 spans 12 residues. V was clipped by 3 bases and J by 3 bases; unmatched bases: 2. CDR3: CAWSGQVYEQYF. The CDR3 DNA follows: TGTGCCTGGAGCGGACAGGTCTACGAGCAGTACTTC.